These T cell receptor beta chains were read from a single sample in a study of T cells in Graves' hyperthyroidism and ophthalmopathy. TCRdb used MiXCR to reprocess the multiplex PCR reads, holding one entry per CDR3 protein. This sample has over 700,000 distinct CDR3 sequences; approximately 18% occur once, and the top ten carry about a sixth. Sequencing used blood. The receptor source for this set is a woman aged 45-65 years with Graves' hyperthyroidism that later progressed to Graves' ophthalmopathy. Both conserved end residues are part of each CDR3. The D gene is left open where the match is weak. The size entry is marked missing in some rows and otherwise reads once, few, many or a size class.

v_call	j_call	d_call	clone_size	cdr3_nt	cdr3_aa
TRBV20-1	TRBJ1-3	-	-	TGCAGTGCTAAGTATCAGGGAAACACCATATATTTT	CSAKYQGNTIYF
TRBV27	TRBJ1-6	-	-	TGTGCCAGCAGTGGCGTGGCAGGGTCTTCACCCCTCCACTTT	CASSGVAGSSPLHF
TRBV6-2/TRBV6-3	TRBJ1-1	-	-	TGTGCCAGCAGTAAAACAGGGATTGACACTGAAGCTTTCTTT	CASSKTGIDTEAFF
TRBV5-6	TRBJ1-3	-	-	TGTGCCAGCAGCTCGACTCGATTCCGGACACCCTCTGGAAACACCATATATTTT	CASSSTRFRTPSGNTIYF
TRBV10-3	TRBJ1-1	TRBD1	-	TGTGCCATCAGTTTCTACAGGGGGCAAGAAGGTAGCACTGAAGCTTTCTTT	CAISFYRGQEGSTEAFF
TRBV7-3	TRBJ2-7	-	few	TGTGCCAGCAGTTCCGACGGGGGGCAGATCTACGAGCAGTACTTC	CASSSDGGQIYEQYF
TRBV20-1	TRBJ2-5	TRBD2	-	TGCAGTGCTAGATCCCTAGCGGGGGTGGAGACCCAGTACTTC	CSARSLAGVETQYF
TRBV5-1	TRBJ1-2	-	many	TGCGCCAGCGGCGAGCAACACCCGGAAGGCTACACCTTC	CASGEQHPEGYTF
TRBV5-6	TRBJ1-2	-	few	TGTGCCAGCGCACAGGGTTTGGACTATGGCTACACCTTC	CASAQGLDYGYTF
TRBV20-1	TRBJ1-1	-	-	TGCAGTGCTAGAGTGGGGGACACTGAAGCTTTCTTT	CSARVGDTEAFF
TRBV11-1	TRBJ2-4	TRBD2	many	TGTGCCAGCAGCCCGTTGACTAGCGGGGCAAACATTCAGTACTTC	CASSPLTSGANIQYF
TRBV6-1	TRBJ1-1	-	few	TGTGCCAGCAGTCATGGGGGGCGAATAAGGTACACTGAAGCTTTCTTT	CASSHGGRIRYTEAFF
TRBV5-6	TRBJ1-4	TRBD1	few	TGTGCCAGCAGCTTGTTGCGACAGGGGGCAACTAATGAAAAACTGTTTTTT	CASSLLRQGATNEKLFF
TRBV2	TRBJ1-2	-	-	TGTGCCACCAAACCAGGGAACTATGGCTACACCTTC	CATKPGNYGYTF
TRBV20-1	TRBJ2-3	TRBD2	many	TGCAGTGCTGCGGGAGGGGATACGCAGTATTTT	CSAAGGDTQYF
TRBV14	TRBJ1-6	TRBD1	few	TGTGCCAGCAGCCCACCCGGGACAGGGGGGTCCTATAATTCACCCCTCCACTTT	CASSPPGTGGSYNSPLHF
TRBV7-2	TRBJ1-1	-	-	TGTGCCAGCAGCTTATATAGTGCGAGGAACACTGAAGCTTTCTTT	CASSLYSARNTEAFF
TRBV5-4	TRBJ1-1	-	few	TGTGCCAGCAGCGGGGGGAGGGGGGCTGAAGCTTTCTTT	CASSGGRGAEAFF
TRBV14	TRBJ1-3	-	few	TGTGCCAGCAGCCAAGTAGCAACTGGAAACACCATATATTTT	CASSQVATGNTIYF
TRBV2	TRBJ1-3	-	-	TGTGCCAGCAGTTACGAGAACACCATATATTTT	CASSYENTIYF
TRBV7-2	TRBJ2-5	-	few	TGTGCCAGCAGCTTAGCGAATCGGGGTGAGACCCAGTACTTC	CASSLANRGETQYF
TRBV7-9	TRBJ1-2	-	few	TGTGCCCTCAGCTTTGGGACAAGAACACAAACTAACTATGGCTACACCTTC	CALSFGTRTQTNYGYTF
TRBV3-1	TRBJ2-3	-	few	TGTGCCAGCAGTCGGGACTTACTACAACCAGATACGCAGTATTTT	CASSRDLLQPDTQYF